This paragraph covers one T cell receptor (beta chain) sequence. With V trimmed by 1 base and J by 6 bases, 10 bases remained unmatched. The germline CDR1 and CDR2 sequences are LGHNA and YSLEER. This CDR3 is 16 amino acids long. Using immunoSEQ multiplex PCR, the repertoire was profiled, and TCRdb retains in-frame clones only, with some absent. The sample has about 730,000 clones; around 85% are singletons. The sample is drawn from a study of shared T cell receptors in the human thymus. A further study also used this sample, focusing on human thymus T cells. Per that paper: The donor group consisted of healthy Finnish infants who were having corrective surgery for congenital heart defects. Thymus tissue was removed during corrective cardiac surgery.

Material for sequencing was thymocytes. The chain carries TRBV4-3 and TRBJ1-2, with 8 bases aligning to TRBD1. The source is a girl under three years old with a congenital heart defect. The CDR3 DNA is TGCGCCAGCAGCCAAGGTCTACAGGGGGAATGGCATGGCTACACCTTC. As protein: CASSQGLQGEWHGYTF.